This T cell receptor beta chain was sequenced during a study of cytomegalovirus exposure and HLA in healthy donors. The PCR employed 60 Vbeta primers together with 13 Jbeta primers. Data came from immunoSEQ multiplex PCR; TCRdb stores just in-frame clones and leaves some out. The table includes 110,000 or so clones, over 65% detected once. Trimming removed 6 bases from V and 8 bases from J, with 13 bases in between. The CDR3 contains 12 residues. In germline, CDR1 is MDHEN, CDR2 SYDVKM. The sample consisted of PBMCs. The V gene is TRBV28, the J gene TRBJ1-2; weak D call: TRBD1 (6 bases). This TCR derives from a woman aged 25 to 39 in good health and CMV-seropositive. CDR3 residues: CASRSQGRGYTF. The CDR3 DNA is TGTGCCAGCAGATCACAGGGACGGGGCTACACCTTC.